The sequence of this TCR beta chain was determined in a study of neoadjuvant anti-PD-1 for oral cavity cancer. The time point: after neoadjuvant nivolumab, at surgical resection. The CDR3 has 14 residues. CDR1 is LGHNA, CDR2 YNFKEQ, per germline. V lost 1 base and J 4 bases, leaving 9 bases between the germline ends. This clone was seen more than once but under ten times. Sequenced by immunoSEQ multiplex PCR; TCRdb stores in-frame clones only, minus some. This repertoire shows tens of thousands of clones, over 30% found once; its top ten account for approximately 15%. The clonotype was recovered from a person aged 40 to 85 with oral cavity squamous cell carcinoma. The chain joins TRBV4-2 to TRBJ2-3; D may be TRBD2 (5 bases). The source was tumor tissue, collected after nivolumab (anti-PD-1) treatment. CDR3 sequence reads: CASSQGNSADTQYF. CDR3 DNA: TGTGCCAGCAGCCAAGGAAATAGCGCAGATACGCAGTATTTT.